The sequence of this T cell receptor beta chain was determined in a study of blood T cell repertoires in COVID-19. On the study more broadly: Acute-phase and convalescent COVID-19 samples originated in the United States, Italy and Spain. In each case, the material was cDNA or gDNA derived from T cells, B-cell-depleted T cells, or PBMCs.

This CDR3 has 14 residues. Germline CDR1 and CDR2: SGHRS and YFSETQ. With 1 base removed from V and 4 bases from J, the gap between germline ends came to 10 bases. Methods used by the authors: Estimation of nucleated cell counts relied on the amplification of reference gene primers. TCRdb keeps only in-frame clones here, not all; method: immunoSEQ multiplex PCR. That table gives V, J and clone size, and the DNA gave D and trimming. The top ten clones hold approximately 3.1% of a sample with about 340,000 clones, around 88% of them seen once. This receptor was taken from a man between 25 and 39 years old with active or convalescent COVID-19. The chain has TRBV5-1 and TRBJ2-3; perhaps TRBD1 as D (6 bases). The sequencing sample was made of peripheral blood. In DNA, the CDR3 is TGCGCCAGCAGCTTGTCCAGGGGTGCAGATACGCAGTATTTT. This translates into CASSLSRGADTQYF.